One sample yielded the 22 T cell receptor beta chains listed below, sequenced in a study of identical twins. TCRdb fed the 5' RACE reads into MiXCR, producing one record per CDR3 protein. Of approximately 670,000 distinct CDR3 sequences listed, around 6% are singletons. Sequencing used naive T cells sorted from blood. The source of these receptors is a man aged 18-30 years in good health.

This clonotype was counted only a few times. The CDR3 is CASSFWAGFGNQPQHF. The CDR3 DNA follows: TGTGCCAGCAGTTTTTGGGCAGGGTTTGGCAATCAGCCCCAGCATTTT. This rearrangement joins TRBV12-3 or TRBV12-4 to TRBJ1-5; D perhaps matches TRBD1 (5 bases). With 3 bases removed from V and 2 bases from J, the gap between germline ends came to 14 bases. The CDR3 totals 16 residues.

This clonotype was counted between two and nine times. The chain recombines TRBV5-1 with TRBJ2-1; 11 bases map to TRBD2. J lost 6 bases, V lost 3 bases, and 8 bases had no gene match. CDR1 and CDR2 from the germline V gene are SGHRS and YFSETQ. The CDR3 runs to 16 residues. This chain's CDR3 is CASSSLAGGPGNEQFF. DNA for the CDR3: TGCGCCAGCAGCTCCTTAGCGGGAGGGCCTGGCAATGAGCAGTTCTTC.

This clonotype was counted many times. The chain recombines TRBV7-9 with TRBJ2-7; D gene unclear. The germline V and J ends were trimmed by 2 bases and 5 bases, with 7 bases remaining between them. CDR3 length: 12 amino acids. The germline CDR1 and CDR2 sequences are SEHNR and FQNEAQ (reference sequence). This CDR3 is CASSLILHEQYF. CDR3 in DNA: TGTGCCAGCAGCTTAATTTTGCACGAGCAGTACTTC.

This clonotype was observed many times. The chain employs TRBV24-1 and TRBJ2-1, with D perhaps TRBD1 or TRBD2 (5 bases each). There are 17 residues in the CDR3. V lost 0 bases and J 9 bases, leaving 20 bases between the germline ends. Per the germline V gene, CDR1 is KGHDR and CDR2 is SFDVKD. CDR3 amino acids: CATSDLDDSLAWGEQFF. CDR3 in DNA: TGTGCCACCAGTGATTTGGATGACAGTTTAGCGTGGGGTGAGCAGTTCTTC.

This chain uses TRBV7-6 with TRBJ1-4; 7 nucleotides match TRBD1. The CDR3 spans 17 residues. Germline V CDR1 and CDR2: SGHVS, FNYEAQ. The V segment lost 5 bases and the J segment 3 bases; nucleotides outside the gene matches: 12. CDR3 in amino acids: CASSGNGTAGANEKLFF. The CDR3 DNA sequence: TGTGCCAGCAGCGGGAATGGGACAGCAGGGGCTAATGAAAAACTGTTTTTT.

The sample holds a few counts of this clonotype. The genes are TRBV6-5 and TRBJ2-5; D ambiguous. Germline-derived CDR1 and CDR2 are MNHEY and SVGAGI. The germline V and J ends were trimmed by 1 base and 2 bases, with 5 bases remaining between them. This CDR3 comprises 13 residues. The CDR3 coding sequence is TGTGCCAGCAGTTACTTGGTTCAAGAGACCCAGTACTTC. This translates into CASSYLVQETQYF.

This clonotype was counted ten times or more. The chain uses TRBV5-1 and TRBJ2-2, with 10 bases matching TRBD1. Trimming cost V 2 bases and J 7 bases; bases outside gene matches: 5. The CDR3 runs to 15 residues. CDR1 is SGHRS and CDR2 is YFSETQ in the germline V gene. For the CDR3, the DNA is TGCGCCAGCAGCTTTCGACAGGGGGCCCTCGGGGAGCTGTTTTTT. This sequence encodes CASSFRQGALGELFF.

This clonotype was seen ten or more times. The CDR3 is CASSTHEGGQPYEQYF. The CDR3 DNA is TGTGCCAGCAGTACCCACGAGGGGGGACAGCCCTACGAGCAGTACTTC. V is TRBV27 and J is TRBJ2-7; tentative D call: TRBD1 (7 bases). The germline V gene encodes CDR1 MNHEY and CDR2 SMNVEV (reference sequence). Between the trimmed V and J ends, which lost 5 bases and 2 bases, there was a span of 19 bases. The CDR3 is made up of 16 amino acids.

This clonotype was counted many times. The chain links TRBV7-9 to TRBJ2-2; D may be TRBD2 (6 bases). The CDR3 runs 17 residues. V lost 4 bases, J lost 0 bases, and 15 bases lay in between. Germline V CDR1 and CDR2: SEHNR, FQNEAQ (reference sequence). CDR3 protein: CASSSTGVAANTGELFF. The CDR3 DNA reads as TGTGCCAGCAGCTCAACGGGGGTGGCGGCGAACACCGGGGAGCTGTTTTTT.

This clonotype was counted at least ten times. The chain links TRBV2 to TRBJ1-5, with a weak D call TRBD1 (6 bases). Trimming cost V 11 bases and J 6 bases, with 17 bases left between them. Germline CDR1 reads SNHLY; CDR2 reads FYNNEI. The CDR3 is 13 amino acids. CDR3 nucleotide sequence: TGTGCCGGAACAGGGCTGAGCGGTCAGCCCCAGCATTTT. Amino acids: CAGTGLSGQPQHF.

This clonotype showed up many times. The rearrangement joins TRBV11-1 to TRBJ2-1; D is possibly TRBD2 (6 bases). V lost 5 bases and J lost 0, with 20 bases in between. Germline V gene sequence: CDR1 SGHAT, CDR2 FQDESV (reference sequence). The CDR3 has 18 residues. CDR3 DNA: TGTGCCAGCAGCGCCCAAACGGGACTCTCCCGCTCCTACAATGAGCAGTTCTTC. Translated: CASSAQTGLSRSYNEQFF.

The chain combines TRBV27 with TRBJ1-5, with D unclear. This CDR3 region has 14 residues. Looked up from germline, CDR1 is MNHEY and CDR2 is SMNVEV (reference sequence). V was pared by 2 bases and J by 6 bases, with 11 bases between. The CDR3 loop reads CASSLVGGTQPQHF. The CDR3 DNA sequence: TGTGCCAGCAGTTTAGTAGGTGGAACTCAGCCCCAGCATTTT.

Ten or more counts support this clonotype. This rearrangement joins TRBV5-1 to TRBJ2-4; D may be TRBD2 (5 bases). The CDR3 runs 15 residues. V dropped 2 bases and J dropped 5 bases, with 14 bases sitting between them. Germline V gene data show CDR1 as SGHRS and CDR2 as YFSETQ. The chain's CDR3 is CASSFEGRPENIQYF. In nucleotides, the CDR3 is TGCGCCAGCAGCTTCGAGGGCAGGCCAGAAAACATTCAGTACTTC.

This clonotype showed up just a few times. The chain combines TRBV6-1 with TRBJ2-2; D gene unclear. Trimming took off 7 bases at V and 4 bases at J, with 16 bases between the two ends. CDR3 size: 15 residues. Germline CDR1 is MNHNS and CDR2 is SASEGT. Here the CDR3 DNA reads TGTGCCAGCAACTATATTTTAGGGCTCACCGGGGAGCTGTTTTTT. The encoded protein is CASNYILGLTGELFF.

The J gene is TRBJ1-3, the V gene TRBV5-1; D remains ambiguous. The CDR3 extends over 16 amino acids. Germline-derived CDR1 and CDR2 are SGHRS and YFSETQ. The V and J ends lost 4 bases and 1 base respectively, with 15 bases between them. The CDR3 coding sequence is TGCGCCAGCAGCCTCGGACGGAGTCTTTCTGGAAACACCATATATTTT. It is translated as CASSLGRSLSGNTIYF.

This clonotype was detected only once. The chain combines TRBV6-2 or TRBV6-3 with TRBJ2-3, with TRBD2 matching over 8 bases. The junction had 4 bases not matched to a gene; V was cut back by 1 base and J by 1 base. CDR1 and CDR2 from the germline V gene are MNHEY and SVGEGT. This CDR3 has 16 residues. The CDR3 loop reads CASSYWLAGGTDTQYF. In nucleotides, the CDR3 is TGTGCCAGCAGTTACTGGCTAGCGGGCGGCACAGATACGCAGTATTTT.

This clonotype was seen only a few times. The rearrangement uses TRBV5-5 and TRBJ2-4; TRBD1 or TRBD2 may be the D gene (6 bases each). This CDR3 has 16 residues. V lost 4 bases and J 3 bases, leaving 17 bases between the germline ends. Looked up from germline, CDR1 is SGHKS and CDR2 is YYEKEE (reference sequence). The CDR3 reads CASSREPGAGKNIQYF. In DNA, the CDR3 is TGTGCCAGCAGCCGTGAGCCGGGGGCGGGCAAAAACATTCAGTACTTC.

Many counts were recorded for this clonotype. This chain connects TRBV4-2 to TRBJ1-5; D gene unclear. The ends were cut back, 0 bases at V and 3 bases at J, with 9 bases in the middle. The germline V gene has CDR1 LGHNA and CDR2 YNFKEQ. This CDR3 comprises 15 residues. This CDR3 is CASSQDLQANQPQHF. The DNA for the CDR3 is TGTGCCAGCAGCCAAGATCTCCAGGCCAATCAGCCCCAGCATTTT.

The chain is built from TRBV29-1 and TRBJ2-6; D may be TRBD1 (7 bases). The CDR3 covers 16 residues. Germline CDR1 is SQVTM and CDR2 is ANQGSEA. Trimming left V 5 bases short and J 3 bases short, with 17 bases between. The CDR3 sequence: CSVYGRQGGGANVLTF. CDR3 nucleotide sequence: TGCAGCGTTTACGGGAGACAGGGCGGTGGGGCCAACGTCCTGACTTTC.

This clonotype appeared a few times. The chain combines TRBV5-1 with TRBJ2-1; 8 positions agree with TRBD2. The ends lost 0 bases at V and 2 bases at J; junction bases unmatched: 4. The CDR3 is 16 residues long. Germline assignment: CDR1 SGHRS and CDR2 YFSETQ. CDR3 coding DNA: TGCGCCAGCAGCTTGGAGCCGGGAGGGCCCTACAATGAGCAGTTCTTC. It specifies CASSLEPGGPYNEQFF.

There are a few counts of this clonotype. The rearrangement uses TRBV7-8 and TRBJ2-6; D gene ambiguous. This CDR3 is 17 amino acids long. Between the trimmed V and J ends, which lost 3 bases and 0 bases, there was a span of 12 bases. Germline values: CDR1 SGHVS, CDR2 FQNEAQ. This CDR3 reads CASSFWQALSGANVLTF. The CDR3 DNA sequence: TGTGCCAGCAGCTTTTGGCAGGCCCTCTCTGGGGCCAACGTCCTGACTTTC.

This clonotype has only a few counts. V and J are TRBV12-3 or TRBV12-4 and TRBJ2-1; D may match TRBD1 or TRBD2 (6 bases each). V shed 6 bases and J shed 6 bases, with 21 bases lying between them. The CDR3 consists of 16 residues. CDR3 coding DNA: TGTGCCAGCAGCCGAAGCACTAGGGGGGAAATCAATGAGCAGTTCTTC. Its protein product is CASSRSTRGEINEQFF.